This T cell receptor beta chain appears in the sequencing data of a study of memory CD4+ T cells and cytomegalovirus serostatus. Study summary: Of the healthy Belgian adults, several were CMV seropositive and fewer than 30 seronegative. Study outcomes and limitations: Repertoires predicted CMV serostatus with median bootstrapped AUC of about 0.95. Of 150 to 200 reported CMV TCRbeta sequences, 60 to 85 were found in memory CD4+ repertoires.

Remarks on this clone: Its specificity is unknown.

Single viable CD3+CD4+CD8-CD45RO+ cells were sorted as the memory CD4+ T cells. Per germline, CDR1 SGDLS and CDR2 YYNGEE. The J segment lost 10 bases and the V segment lost 0 bases, leaving 12 bases of the junction unmatched. The CDR3 contains 16 residues. Study processing details: After removing out-of-frame reads, 2,204,828 distinct TCRbeta sequences remained. Some clones are missing from TCRdb's copy, which holds only in-frame ones; the method was immunoSEQ multiplex PCR. That table is the source of V, J and clone size, and D and trimming were worked out from the DNA. The sample holds about 56,000 clones, 82% seen once.

This sequence was found in an adult in good health and CMV-seronegative. What was sequenced was memory CD4+ T cells from blood. The chain links TRBV9 to TRBJ2-3; 9 bases line up with TRBD2. The CDR3 DNA reads TGTGCCAGCAGCGTAGACAGGAGACTAGCGGTTTCGGCGCAGTATTTT. It yields the protein CASSVDRRLAVSAQYF.